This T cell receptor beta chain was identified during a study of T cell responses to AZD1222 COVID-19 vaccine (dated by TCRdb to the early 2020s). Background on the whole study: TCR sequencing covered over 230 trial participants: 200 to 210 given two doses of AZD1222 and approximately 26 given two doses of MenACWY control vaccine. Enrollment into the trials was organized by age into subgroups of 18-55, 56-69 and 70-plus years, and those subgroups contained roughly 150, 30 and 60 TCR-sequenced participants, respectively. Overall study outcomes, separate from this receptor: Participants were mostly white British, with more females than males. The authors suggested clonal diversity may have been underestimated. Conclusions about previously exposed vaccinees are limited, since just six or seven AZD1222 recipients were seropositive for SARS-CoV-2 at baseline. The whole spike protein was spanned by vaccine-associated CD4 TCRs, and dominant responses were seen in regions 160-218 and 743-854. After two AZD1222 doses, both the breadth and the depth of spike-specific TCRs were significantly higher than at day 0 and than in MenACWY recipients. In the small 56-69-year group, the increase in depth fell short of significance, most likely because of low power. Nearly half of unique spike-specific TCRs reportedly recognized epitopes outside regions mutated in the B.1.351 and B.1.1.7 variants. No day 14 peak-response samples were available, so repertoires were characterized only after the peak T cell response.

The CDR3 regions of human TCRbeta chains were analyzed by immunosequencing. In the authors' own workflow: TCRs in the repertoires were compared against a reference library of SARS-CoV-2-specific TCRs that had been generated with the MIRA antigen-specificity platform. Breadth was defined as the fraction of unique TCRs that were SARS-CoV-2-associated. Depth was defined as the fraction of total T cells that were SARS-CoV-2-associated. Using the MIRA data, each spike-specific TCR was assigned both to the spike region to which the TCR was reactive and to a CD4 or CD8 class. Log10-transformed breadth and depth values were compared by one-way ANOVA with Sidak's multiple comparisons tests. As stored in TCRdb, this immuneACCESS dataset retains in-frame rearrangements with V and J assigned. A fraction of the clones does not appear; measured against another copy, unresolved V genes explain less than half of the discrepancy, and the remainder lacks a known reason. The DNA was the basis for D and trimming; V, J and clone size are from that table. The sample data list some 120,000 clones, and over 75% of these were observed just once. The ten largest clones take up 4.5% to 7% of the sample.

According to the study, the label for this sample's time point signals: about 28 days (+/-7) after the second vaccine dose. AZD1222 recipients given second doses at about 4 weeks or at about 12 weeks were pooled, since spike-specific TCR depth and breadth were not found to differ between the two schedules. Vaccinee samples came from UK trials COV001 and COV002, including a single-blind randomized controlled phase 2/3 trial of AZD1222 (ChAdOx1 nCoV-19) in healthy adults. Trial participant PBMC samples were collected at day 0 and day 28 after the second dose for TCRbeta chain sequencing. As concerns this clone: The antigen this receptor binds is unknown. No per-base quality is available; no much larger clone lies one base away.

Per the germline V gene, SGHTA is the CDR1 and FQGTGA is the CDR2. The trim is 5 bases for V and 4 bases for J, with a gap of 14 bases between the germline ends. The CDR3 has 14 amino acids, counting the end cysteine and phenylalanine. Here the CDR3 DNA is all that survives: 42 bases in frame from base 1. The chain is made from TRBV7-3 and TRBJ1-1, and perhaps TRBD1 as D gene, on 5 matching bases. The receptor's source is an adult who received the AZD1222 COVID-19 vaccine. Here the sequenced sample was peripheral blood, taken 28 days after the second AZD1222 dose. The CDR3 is CASSPQGGITEAFF. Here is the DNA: TGTGCCAGCAGCCCGCAGGGCGGGATCACTGAAGCTTTCTTT.